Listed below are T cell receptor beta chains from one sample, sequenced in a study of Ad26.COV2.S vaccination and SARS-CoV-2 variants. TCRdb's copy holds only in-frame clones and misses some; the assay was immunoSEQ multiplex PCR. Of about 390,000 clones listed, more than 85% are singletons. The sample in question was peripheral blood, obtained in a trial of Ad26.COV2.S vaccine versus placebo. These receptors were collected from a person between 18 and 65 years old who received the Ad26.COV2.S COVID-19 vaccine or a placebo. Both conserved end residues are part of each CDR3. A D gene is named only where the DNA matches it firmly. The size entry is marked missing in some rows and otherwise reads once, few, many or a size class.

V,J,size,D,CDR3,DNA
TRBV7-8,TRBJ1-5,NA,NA,CASSLGTQGPQHF,TGTGCCAGCAGCTTAGGGACCCAGGGCCCCCAGCATTTT
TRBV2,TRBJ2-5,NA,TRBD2,CASSLTPAGVGETQYF,TGTGCCAGCAGTTTGACGCCGGCGGGAGTCGGAGAGACCCAGTACTTC
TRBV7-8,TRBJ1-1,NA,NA,CASSLGATVNTEAFF,TGTGCCAGCAGCTTAGGAGCAACGGTGAACACTGAAGCTTTCTTT
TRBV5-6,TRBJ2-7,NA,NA,CASSLVSFSYEQYF,TGTGCCAGCAGCCTCGTTTCATTCAGTTACGAGCAGTACTTC
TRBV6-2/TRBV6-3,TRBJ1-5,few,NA,CASSSDSTYGQPQHF,TGTGCCAGCAGTTCCGACAGCACCTACGGTCAGCCCCAGCATTTT
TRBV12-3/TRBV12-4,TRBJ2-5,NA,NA,CASSFIRETQYF,TGTGCCAGCAGTTTCATCAGGGAGACCCAGTACTTC
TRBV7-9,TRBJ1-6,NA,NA,CASSLATGNSPLHF,TGTGCCAGCAGCTTAGCTACAGGGAATTCACCCCTCCACTTT
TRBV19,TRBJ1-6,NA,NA,CASSITGIDSPLHF,TGTGCCAGTAGTATCACAGGGATCGATTCACCCCTCCACTTT
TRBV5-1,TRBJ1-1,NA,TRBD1,CASSLGPDRGNTEAFF,TGCGCCAGCAGCTTGGGGCCTGACAGGGGGAACACTGAAGCTTTCTTT
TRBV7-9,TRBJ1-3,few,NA,CASSLGYSSGNTIYF,TGTGCCAGCAGCTTAGGGTACAGCTCTGGAAACACCATATATTTT
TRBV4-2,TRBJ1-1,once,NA,CASSQGQNTEAFF,TGTGCCAGCAGCCAAGGTCAGAACACTGAAGCTTTCTTT
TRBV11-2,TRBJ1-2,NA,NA,CASSFQGNYGYTF,TGTGCCAGCAGCTTCCAGGGGAACTATGGCTACACCTTC
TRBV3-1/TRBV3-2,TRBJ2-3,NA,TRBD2,CASSQEVPSGADTQYF,TGTGCCAGCAGCCAAGAGGTGCCTAGCGGGGCAGATACGCAGTATTTT
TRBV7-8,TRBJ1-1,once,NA,CASSLGEGMAEAFF,TGTGCCAGCAGCTTAGGAGAGGGAATGGCTGAAGCTTTCTTT
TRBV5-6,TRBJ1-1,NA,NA,CASSLESHRMNTEAFF,TGTGCCAGCAGCTTGGAATCACACCGGATGAACACTGAAGCTTTCTTT
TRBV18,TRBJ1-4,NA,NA,CASSPGATTNEKLFF,TGTGCCAGCTCCCCAGGGGCGACAACTAATGAAAAACTGTTTTTT
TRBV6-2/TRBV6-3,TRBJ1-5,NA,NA,CASSLAFNQPQHF,TGTGCCAGCAGTTTGGCTTTCAATCAGCCCCAGCATTTT
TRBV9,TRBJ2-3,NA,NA,CASCCATGSTDTQYF,TGTGCCAGCTGCTGTGCTACAGGAAGTACAGATACGCAGTATTTT
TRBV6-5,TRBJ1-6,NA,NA,CASSYQGYNSPLHF,TGTGCCAGCAGTTATCAAGGGTACAATTCACCCCTCCACTTT
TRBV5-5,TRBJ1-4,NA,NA,CASSPEENEKLFF,TGTGCCAGCAGCCCCGAAGAGAATGAAAAACTGTTTTTT
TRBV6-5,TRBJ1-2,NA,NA,CASSYFSGNYGYTF,TGTGCCAGCAGTTACTTTTCGGGGAACTATGGCTACACCTTC
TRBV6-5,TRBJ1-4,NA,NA,CASSTGRTNEKLFF,TGTGCCAGCAGTACAGGGAGAACTAATGAAAAACTGTTTTTT
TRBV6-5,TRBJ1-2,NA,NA,CASSPNSGIYGYTF,TGTGCCAGCAGCCCAAACTCAGGGATTTATGGCTACACCTTC
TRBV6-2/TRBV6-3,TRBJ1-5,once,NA,CASSYRDPNQPQHF,TGTGCCAGCAGTTACAGGGACCCCAATCAGCCCCAGCATTTT
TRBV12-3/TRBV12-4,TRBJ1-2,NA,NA,CASSFRFNYGYTF,TGTGCCAGCAGTTTCAGGTTCAACTATGGCTACACCTTC
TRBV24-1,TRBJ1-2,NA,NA,CATSDFGQSGEAYGYTF,TGTGCCACCAGTGATTTTGGGCAATCGGGGGAGGCCTATGGCTACACCTTC
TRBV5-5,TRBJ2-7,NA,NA,CASSGQGEGEQYF,TGTGCCAGCAGCGGTCAGGGGGAGGGCGAGCAGTACTTC
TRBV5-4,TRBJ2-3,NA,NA,CASSLKYSLGTDTQYF,TGTGCCAGCAGCTTGAAGTACTCCCTGGGCACAGATACGCAGTATTTT
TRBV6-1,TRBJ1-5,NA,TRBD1,CASSAGTGGSGNQPQHF,TGTGCCAGCAGTGCAGGGACAGGGGGGAGCGGCAATCAGCCCCAGCATTTT